The entry below gives a single T cell receptor (beta chain) sequence along with its context. V was cut by 3 bases and J by 5 bases, with 10 bases left in between. Germline lookup yields CDR1 SEHNR and CDR2 FQNEAQ (reference sequence). This CDR3 contains 13 residues. The PCR used 60 Vbeta and 13 Jbeta primers. Sequenced by immunoSEQ multiplex PCR; TCRdb stores in-frame clones only, minus some. The sample has roughly 200,000 clones, around 80% seen once; the top ten hold around 5.7%. The data belong to a study of cytomegalovirus exposure and HLA in healthy donors. This sequence was found in a man aged 35-49 years in good health and CMV-seronegative. The chain employs TRBV7-9 and TRBJ1-2; D possibly corresponds to TRBD1 (5 bases). The sample consisted of PBMCs. CDR3: CASSFSRGYGYTF. The CDR3 bases are TGTGCCAGCAGCTTTAGCCGGGGGTATGGCTACACCTTC.